Below, 24 T cell receptor beta chains from the same sample are listed, as sequenced in a study of blood T cells in healthy people across ages. Together with a sample-barcoded 5' primer, a J-beta primer mix was included in a second PCR lasting roughly 6 to 12 cycles. TCRdb ran MiXCR on the 5' RACE reads and lists one entry per CDR3 protein. This table has 760,000 or so distinct CDR3 sequences, just under 25% appearing once. These same records also appear under a second study, on T cells of mothers and their children.

Sample: blood. The receptor source for this set is a boy aged 10-17 years in good health.

This clonotype was found a few times. This chain uses TRBV7-9 with TRBJ2-3, with D hard to call. There are 17 residues in the CDR3. Germline loops: CDR1 SEHNR, CDR2 FQNEAQ (reference sequence). The V and J ends lost 2 bases and 12 bases respectively, with 27 bases between them. CDR3 amino acids: CASSLNFASDDHLGQYF. The CDR3 DNA is TGTGCCAGCAGCTTAAATTTTGCCAGCGATGATCACTTGGGACAGTATTTT.

For this clonotype: One junction end disagrees with the germline gene, perhaps due to a read error. The V call is TRBV9, the J call TRBJ2-5, with D perhaps given as TRBD1 or TRBD2 (5 bases each). The CDR3 spans 13 residues. Germline assignment: CDR1 SGDLS and CDR2 YYNGEE. The CDR3 coding sequence is TGTGCCAGCAGCGTAGAGACCGCCGGGGCCCCGTTCTTC. It encodes CASSVETAGAPFF.

Only a few counts were recorded for this clonotype. The rearrangement joins TRBV7-9 to TRBJ1-3, with 8 bases that match TRBD1. This CDR3 has 16 residues. Germline CDR1 and CDR2: SEHNR and FQNEAQ (reference sequence). J was trimmed by 0 bases and V by 5 bases; bases with no gene match: 6. CDR3 DNA: TGTGCCAGCAGCCCCCGGGACAGGCACTCTGGAAACACCATATATTTT. As protein: CASSPRDRHSGNTIYF.

The chain carries TRBV5-1 and TRBJ2-7; 8 bases fit TRBD2. Germline loops: CDR1 SGHRS, CDR2 YFSETQ. The CDR3 has 14 residues. V was pared by 5 bases and J by 3 bases, with 7 bases of the junction left unmatched. The CDR3: CASSRGGRNYEQYF. DNA for the CDR3: TGCGCCAGCAGTCGTGGCGGGAGGAACTACGAGCAGTACTTC.

This chain uses TRBV27 with TRBJ2-5; 9 nucleotides match TRBD1. The trim removed 5 bases at V and 4 bases at J, leaving 5 bases unmatched. From germline, CDR1 is MNHEY and CDR2 SMNVEV (reference sequence). The CDR3 runs to 14 residues. CDR3 in amino acids: CASSPQGAIETQYF. CDR3 DNA: TGTGCCAGCAGTCCACAGGGGGCTATAGAGACCCAGTACTTC.

The rearrangement links TRBV29-1 to TRBJ2-1; TRBD1 matches 7 bases. There are 14 residues in the CDR3. Germline V gives CDR1 SQVTM, CDR2 ANQGSEA. Trimming took 3 bases from V and 5 from J; bases not matched to a gene: 7. CDR3 nucleotides: TGCAGCGTTGAGTTGGCAGGGGGAAACAATGAGCAGTTCTTC. This translates into CSVELAGGNNEQFF.

The CDR3 DNA reads as TGCGCCAGCAGCTCTACTAGCGGGGGAGCCTACGAGCAGTACTTC. It codes for CASSSTSGGAYEQYF. The chain carries TRBV5-1 and TRBJ2-7, with 11 bases fitting TRBD2. The CDR3 has 15 amino acids. CDR1 is SGHRS, CDR2 YFSETQ, per germline. Trimming took 3 bases from V and 2 from J; bases not matched to a gene: 4.

Comments on this clonotype: A junction end diverges from the germline sequence, so it may reflect a read error. V gene TRBV12-3 or TRBV12-4 combines with J gene TRBJ1-5, with 8 nucleotides matching TRBD1. The CDR3 spans 13 residues. CDR3 DNA sequence: TGTGCCAGCAGTACAGGGGGGAATCAGCCCCAGCGTTTT. It translates to CASSTGGNQPQRF.

The chain has TRBV27 and TRBJ2-7, with no clear D. CDR1 MNHEY and CDR2 SMNVEV come from the germline V gene (reference sequence). The length of the CDR3 is 15 residues. The ends were cut back, 10 bases at V and 0 bases at J, with 19 bases in the middle. CDR3: CATSPITGFSYEQYF. In DNA form, the CDR3 reads TGTGCCACCTCACCCATTACCGGATTCTCCTACGAGCAGTACTTC.

V is TRBV4-2 and J is TRBJ2-5; tentative D call: TRBD2 (5 bases). Between the trimmed V and J ends, which lost 0 bases and 5 bases, there was a span of 13 bases. From germline, CDR1 is LGHNA and CDR2 YNFKEQ. The length of the CDR3 is 15 residues. As DNA, the CDR3 is TGTGCCAGCAGCCAAGATCTCGAGGGTAGGGAGACCCAGTACTTC. Translation: CASSQDLEGRETQYF.

This clonotype was observed a handful of times. The chain recombines TRBV4-3 with TRBJ2-5; 7 bases map to TRBD2. Trimming at V came to 0 bases and at J to 5 bases, leaving 9 bases not matched to a gene. There are 16 residues in the CDR3. Germline CDR1 and CDR2: LGHNA and YSLEER. CDR3 in amino acids: CASSQDSYGGGETQYF. For the CDR3, the DNA is TGCGCCAGCAGCCAAGATAGTTATGGGGGAGGGGAGACCCAGTACTTC.

This CDR3 reads CSAIGGGAEDTQYF. As DNA, the CDR3 is TGCAGTGCTATCGGCGGGGGGGCCGAAGATACGCAGTATTTT. The rearrangement joins TRBV20-1 to TRBJ2-3; TRBD2 agrees at 9 bases. The CDR3 totals 14 residues. Germline lookup yields CDR1 DFQATT and CDR2 SNEGSKA (reference sequence). V gave up 4 bases and J gave up 5 bases; unmatched junction bases: 7.

This clonotype was picked up a small number of times. V is TRBV14 and J is TRBJ2-1; 12 bases map to TRBD1. CDR1 SGHDN and CDR2 FVKESK come from the germline V gene. The CDR3 length is 16 residues. V gave up 3 bases and J gave up 8 bases; unmatched junction bases: 8. The CDR3 DNA is TGTGCCAGCAGCCATCCCGGGACAGGGGGCAGCGATGAGCAGTTCTTC. Amino acid sequence: CASSHPGTGGSDEQFF.

The rearrangement joins TRBV10-3 to TRBJ2-5, with D possibly called TRBD1 or TRBD2 (5 bases each). Germline-derived CDR1 and CDR2 are ENHRY and SYGVKD. V shed 10 bases and J shed 5 bases, with 20 bases lying between them. The CDR3 totals 14 residues. The CDR3 here is CATRLGELEETQYF. The CDR3 DNA follows: TGTGCCACCCGTTTGGGGGAGTTAGAGGAGACCCAGTACTTC.

J is TRBJ2-1 and V is TRBV20-1; TRBD2 might be the D (5 bases). V was clipped by 7 bases and J by 5 bases, with 15 bases between them. Per germline, CDR1 DFQATT and CDR2 SNEGSKA (reference sequence). The CDR3 length is 13 residues. The chain's CDR3 is CSVAAPGNNEQFF. The DNA for the CDR3 is TGCAGTGTCGCGGCGCCCGGGAACAATGAGCAGTTCTTC.

The chain uses TRBV4-1 and TRBJ1-4; D unresolved. CDR3 size: 12 residues. Germline loops: CDR1 MGHRA, CDR2 YSYEKL. Trimming took 0 bases from V and 11 from J, leaving 7 bases between them. The CDR3, as DNA: TGCGCCAGCAGCCAAGATCAAGTGAAACTGTTTTTT. Encoded protein: CASSQDQVKLFF.

There are a few counts of this clonotype. The chain couples TRBV28 to TRBJ2-3; TRBD2 matches 9 bases. Losses at the gene ends were 6 bases for V and 3 bases for J; bases not matched to a gene: 10. This CDR3 comprises 16 residues. Germline V gene sequence: CDR1 MDHEN, CDR2 SYDVKM. CDR3 sequence (DNA): TGTGCCAGCAGCAAGCGGACTAGCGTTGTAACAGATACGCAGTATTTT. Encoded protein: CASSKRTSVVTDTQYF. The full variable domain, rest sourced from reference TRBV28 and TRBJ2-3, is DVKVTQSSRYLVKRTGEKVFLECVQDMDHENMFWYRQDPGLGLRLIYFSYDVKMKEKGDIPEGYSVSREKKERFSLILESASTNQTSMYLCASSKRTSVVTDTQYFGPGTRLTVL.

J is TRBJ2-7 and V is TRBV4-1, with D perhaps assigned TRBD1 or TRBD2 (5 bases each). V was clipped by 3 bases and J by 0 bases, with 12 bases between them. The CDR3 length is 15 residues. Germline V lookup: CDR1 MGHRA, CDR2 YSYEKL. The CDR3, as DNA: TGCGCCAGCAGCCAGGGGACCCACAGCTCCTACGAGCAGTACTTC. Amino acids: CASSQGTHSSYEQYF.

The chain is built from TRBV18 and TRBJ2-7; D perhaps matches TRBD2 (5 bases). CDR1 and CDR2 from the germline V gene are KGHSH and LQKENI. The CDR3 has 15 amino acids. Trimming removed 3 bases from V and 1 base from J, with 13 bases in between. The DNA for the CDR3 is TGTGCCAGCTCACCGTCGGGAACACGATCCTACGAGCAGTACTTC. This sequence encodes CASSPSGTRSYEQYF.

This chain joins TRBV6-5 and TRBJ2-7; D not certain. Germline CDR1 reads MNHEY; CDR2 reads SVGAGI. Trimming stripped 4 bases from V and 6 bases from J, with 7 bases between. The CDR3 runs to 11 residues. The CDR3 DNA follows: TGTGCCAGCAGTTCCCGTTCCGAGCAGTACTTC. Residues: CASSSRSEQYF.

The J gene is TRBJ1-4, the V gene TRBV7-9; D gene ambiguous. The CDR3 consists of 16 residues. Germline values: CDR1 SEHNR, CDR2 FQNEAQ (reference sequence). V shed 1 base and J shed 0 bases, with 9 bases lying between them. The chain's CDR3 is CASSLVSGSTNEKLFF. The DNA for the CDR3 is TGTGCCAGCAGCTTAGTAAGCGGATCAACTAATGAAAAACTGTTTTTT. Complete variable domain (other parts from reference TRBV7-9 and TRBJ1-4): DTGVSQNPRHKITKRGQNVTFRCDPISEHNRLYWYRQTLGQGPEFLTYFQNEAQLEKSRLLSDRFSAERPKGSFSTLEIQRTEQGDSAMYLCASSLVSGSTNEKLFFGSGTQLSVL.

The V and J genes are TRBV5-1 and TRBJ1-1; D is unresolved. Looked up from germline, CDR1 is SGHRS and CDR2 is YFSETQ. The CDR3 runs to 15 residues. Trimming stripped 4 bases from V and 0 bases from J, with 13 bases between. The DNA of the CDR3 is TGCGCCAGCAGCAGGGAATGGGATTTGAACACTGAAGCTTTCTTT. It specifies CASSREWDLNTEAFF.

The rearrangement links TRBV27 to TRBJ2-7; unclear D gene. Germline V CDR1 and CDR2: MNHEY, SMNVEV (reference sequence). V lost 5 bases, J lost 3 bases, and 14 bases lay in between. This CDR3 comprises 14 residues. DNA of the CDR3: TGTGCCAGCAGTAGCCTCGGGTCTCTCTACGAGCAGTACTTC. Translated: CASSSLGSLYEQYF.

The V call is TRBV7-2, the J call TRBJ2-3; 8 bases match TRBD2. There are 16 residues in the CDR3. Trimming removed 5 bases from V and 4 bases from J; junction bases left unmatched: 11. CDR1 is SGHTA, CDR2 FQGNSA, per germline. The CDR3 loop reads CASSQPLAGGPDTQYF. DNA for the CDR3: TGTGCCAGCAGCCAACCCCTCGCGGGGGGCCCAGATACGCAGTATTTT.